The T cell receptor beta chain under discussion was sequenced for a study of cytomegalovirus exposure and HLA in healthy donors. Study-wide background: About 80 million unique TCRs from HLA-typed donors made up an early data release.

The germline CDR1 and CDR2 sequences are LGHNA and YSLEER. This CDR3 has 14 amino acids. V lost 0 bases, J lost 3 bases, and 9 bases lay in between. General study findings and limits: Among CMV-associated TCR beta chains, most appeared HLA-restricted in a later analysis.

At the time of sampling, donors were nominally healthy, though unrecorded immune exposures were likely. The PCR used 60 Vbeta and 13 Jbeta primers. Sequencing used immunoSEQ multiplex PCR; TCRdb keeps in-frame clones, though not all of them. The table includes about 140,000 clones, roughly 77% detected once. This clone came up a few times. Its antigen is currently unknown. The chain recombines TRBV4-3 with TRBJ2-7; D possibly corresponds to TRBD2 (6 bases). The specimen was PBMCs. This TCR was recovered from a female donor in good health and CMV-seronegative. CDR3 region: CASSQEAGSYEQYF. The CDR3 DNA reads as TGCGCCAGCAGCCAAGAGGCGGGAAGCTACGAGCAGTACTTC.